The 12 T cell receptor beta chains below were found in one sample sequenced in a study of T cell responses to AZD1222 COVID-19 vaccine. Clones were sequenced by immunoSEQ multiplex PCR, and TCRdb holds only the in-frame ones, with some missing. The sample contains over 150,000 clones, approximately 90% of which appear only once. The source was peripheral blood, collected on day 0 of MenACWY control vaccination. These receptors were taken from an adult in good health.

This sequence joins TRBV11-3 and TRBJ2-5; 7 bases are shared with TRBD2. J gave up 5 bases and V 3 bases, and 12 bases lay outside the gene matches. This CDR3 is built from 16 residues. Germline CDR1 SGHNT, CDR2 YENEEA. CDR3 amino acids: CASSLPGAGPRETQYF. In DNA form, the CDR3 reads TGTGCCAGCAGCTTGCCCGGAGCGGGACCACGGGAGACCCAGTACTTC.

The chain combines TRBV6-5 with TRBJ1-1; TRBD1 matches 7 bases. Trimming took 7 bases from V and 1 from J; bases not matched to a gene: 9. The CDR3 has 15 amino acids. CDR1 MNHEY and CDR2 SVGAGI come from the germline V gene. This CDR3 reads CASTLGGVPNTEAFF. The CDR3 nucleotides read TGTGCCAGCACTCTAGGGGGCGTTCCGAACACTGAAGCTTTCTTT.

The chain employs TRBV19 and TRBJ1-1; possibly TRBD1 for D (5 bases). V gave up 1 base and J gave up 7 bases, with 13 bases separating them. Germline CDR1 LNHDA, CDR2 SQIVND (reference sequence). CDR3 size: 14 residues. The CDR3 nucleotides read TGTGCCAGTAGTATAGGTGACAGTGAAGTTGAAGCTTTCTTT. Translated, it gives CASSIGDSEVEAFF. Based on the CDR3 plus reference TRBV19 and TRBJ1-1, the full variable domain is DGGITQSPKYLFRKEGQNVTLSCEQNLNHDAMYWYRQDPGQGLRLIYYSQIVNDFQKGDIAEGYSVSREKKESFPLTVTSAQKNPTAFYLCASSIGDSEVEAFFGQGTRLTVV.

This sequence joins TRBV27 and TRBJ1-2; no reliable D call. V gave up 5 bases and J gave up 4 bases, with 17 bases separating them. Germline lookup yields CDR1 MNHEY and CDR2 SMNVEV (reference sequence). CDR3 length: 15 amino acids. The CDR3 nucleotides read TGTGCCAGCAGTCCCCGCCAGGCGGCCTTCTATGGCTACACCTTC. Its translation: CASSPRQAAFYGYTF.

The rearrangement links TRBV6-1 to TRBJ1-5, with D possibly matching TRBD1 (5 bases). This CDR3 contains 16 residues. V lost 0 bases and J lost 7, with 16 bases in between. Germline CDR1 reads MNHNS; CDR2 reads SASEGT. Here the CDR3 reads CASSEARLGSGQPQHF. The CDR3, as DNA: TGTGCCAGCAGTGAAGCTCGATTGGGGTCAGGGCAGCCCCAGCATTTT.

The chain joins TRBV27 to TRBJ1-2; D may be TRBD1 (5 bases). V lost 5 bases, J lost 2 bases, and 9 bases lay in between. Per the germline V gene, CDR1 is MNHEY and CDR2 is SMNVEV (reference sequence). This CDR3 is built from 13 residues. The CDR3 region is CASSKGRNYGYTF. CDR3 nucleotide sequence: TGTGCCAGCAGTAAGGGACGGAACTATGGCTACACCTTC.

The chain has TRBV5-4 and TRBJ1-1; TRBD1 might be the D (6 bases). Germline V gene sequence: CDR1 SGHNT, CDR2 YYREEE (reference sequence). CDR3 length equals 15 residues. With 4 bases removed from V and 0 bases from J, the gap between germline ends came to 13 bases. Written as DNA, the CDR3 is TGTGCCAGCAGCCGAGGGGGGACAATGAACACTGAAGCTTTCTTT. Its protein product is CASSRGGTMNTEAFF.

This sequence joins TRBV5-1 and TRBJ1-2; 7 bases agree with TRBD1. The CDR3 spans 14 residues. Trimming at V came to 3 bases and at J to 1 base, leaving 3 bases not matched to a gene. From germline, CDR1 is SGHRS and CDR2 YFSETQ. In DNA, the CDR3 is TGCGCCAGCAGCTCAAGACAGGGTAACTATGGCTACACCTTC. Its protein is CASSSRQGNYGYTF. Complete variable domain (other parts from reference TRBV5-1 and TRBJ1-2): KAGVTQTPRYLIKTRGQQVTLSCSPISGHRSVSWYQQTPGQGLQFLFEYFSETQRNKGNFPGRFSGRQFSNSRSEMNVSTLELGDSALYLCASSSRQGNYGYTFGSGTRLTVV.

The chain carries TRBV12-5 and TRBJ2-7; D tentatively fits TRBD1 or TRBD2 (5 bases each). The ends were cut back, 6 bases at V and 1 base at J, with 10 bases in the middle. This CDR3 is 13 amino acids long. The germline V gene encodes CDR1 LGHNT and CDR2 FRNRAP. The CDR3 protein is CASGLGTSYEQYF. The CDR3 DNA sequence: TGTGCTAGTGGCCTCGGGACGTCCTACGAGCAGTACTTC.

This chain joins TRBV10-3 and TRBJ2-7; D perhaps matches TRBD2 (8 bases). This CDR3 is 16 amino acids long. Germline CDR1 reads ENHRY; CDR2 reads SYGVKD. V was cut by 6 bases and J by 5 bases, with 23 bases left in between. CDR3 in DNA: TGTGCCATCAGCCCGGGAGGGGGGACAGCCCGGAACGAGCAGTACTTC. As protein: CAISPGGGTARNEQYF.

The chain uses TRBV9 and TRBJ1-3, with 7 bases fitting TRBD1. V was clipped by 4 bases and J by 2 bases; unmatched bases: 12. CDR1 and CDR2 from the germline V gene are SGDLS and YYNGEE. The CDR3 totals 17 residues. The CDR3 reads CASSPRQGFLAGNTIYF. The CDR3 DNA reads TGTGCCAGCAGCCCCCGACAGGGTTTTTTGGCTGGAAACACCATATATTTT.

The J gene is TRBJ2-1, the V gene TRBV7-2; TRBD1 matches 8 bases. The CDR3 length is 14 residues. V gave up 4 bases and J gave up 5 bases; unmatched junction bases: 4. Germline V gives CDR1 SGHTA, CDR2 FQGNSA. Written as DNA, the CDR3 is TGTGCCAGCAGCTCCTACAGGGGGAACAATGAGCAGTTCTTC. Translation gives CASSSYRGNNEQFF.